The source of this TCR beta chain is a study of T cell responses to AZD1222 COVID-19 vaccine. About the research overall: Second-dose recipients at about 4 or about 12 weeks were treated as one pooled group. General study findings and limits: Donor demographics were predominantly white British with a female majority; clonal diversity may be underestimated.

Trimming removed 7 bases at V and 1 base at J, with 11 bases between. Germline V CDR1 and CDR2: MNHEY, SMNVEV (reference sequence). The CDR3 loop spans 14 amino acids. Remarks on this clone: What it recognizes is unknown.

The table came from immunoSEQ multiplex PCR; TCRdb's copy has only in-frame clones and leaves some out. The table shows some 110,000 clones, with 85% to 90% occurring only once. The V call is TRBV27, the J call TRBJ1-5, with D possibly being TRBD1 (5 bases). The specimen comprised peripheral blood, sampled on day 0 of AZD1222 vaccination. The TCR was taken from an adult in good health. CDR3 amino acids: CASNPGLSNQPQHF. CDR3 sequence (DNA): TGTGCCAGCAATCCAGGGTTGAGCAATCAGCCCCAGCATTTT.